This entry describes one T cell receptor (beta chain). This sample stems from a study of blood T cell repertoires in COVID-19. Study details: Italy, Spain and the United States were the sources of the convalescent and acute COVID-19 samples. Sources were T cells, B-cell-depleted T cells, or PBMCs; the material itself was cDNA or gDNA.

In the original analysis: Amplification from reference gene primers served as the basis for estimated nucleated cell counts. Some clones are missing from TCRdb's copy, which holds only in-frame ones; the method was immunoSEQ multiplex PCR. The DNA was the basis for D and trimming; V, J and clone size are from that table. The data show about 55,000 clones, roughly 85% seen once. The sequenced sample was peripheral blood. This receptor was identified in a human donor in a cohort sampled during active COVID-19.

CDR3: CASSQGPAGLGSGANVLTF. As DNA, the CDR3 is TGTGCCAGCAGCCAAGGACCGGCAGGGTTGGGCTCTGGGGCCAACGTCCTGACTTTC. The chain employs TRBV3-1 (or the pseudogene TRBV3-2) and TRBJ2-6; tentatively, D is TRBD1 (5 bases). V was trimmed by 1 base and J by 0 bases, leaving 16 bases between them. The CDR3 spans 19 residues. Germline values: CDR1 LGHDT, CDR2 YNNKEL (reference sequence).